This T cell receptor (beta chain) emerged from a study of T cell clonotyping in hematopoietic cell transplantation. Study-wide findings and caveats: CD4 and CD8 repertoire contributions could not be separated without sorting.

Only in-frame clones appear in the TCRdb table, and some are missing; sequencing was by immunoSEQ multiplex PCR. The sample yields roughly 40,000 clones, 75% to 90% seen once. Regarding time point: recipient sample about 28 days before transplant, after cytoreduction. Turning to this clone: Its antigen is still unknown.

The germline CDR1 and CDR2 sequences are SGDLS and YYNGEE. The V and J ends lost 1 base and 14 bases respectively, with 19 bases between them. The CDR3 contains 14 residues. Specimen: peripheral blood mononuclear cells, collected before stem cell transplant. The chain is built from TRBV9 and TRBJ1-3; D perhaps matches TRBD1 (5 bases). This TCR was recovered from a man aged 55 to 70 with acute myeloid leukemia. Some clones in this sample may be carry-over from other donors' samples. The CDR3 DNA reads TGTGCCAGCAGCGTAACACAGGCCCTCCGGGGGTTATATTTT. Amino acid sequence: CASSVTQALRGLYF.